The clone carrying this T cell receptor (beta chain) was detected a few times. Its cognate antigen is unknown. Individual cDNA molecules received unique molecular identifiers. In TCRdb, the 5' RACE reads were re-called with MiXCR into one record per CDR3 protein. The table includes about 97,000 distinct CDR3 sequences, approximately 11% detected once. This sample stems from a study of early T cells in non-severe SARS-CoV-2 infection. In the study overall: Unsorted whole-blood RNA was sequenced in bulk, leaving chains unpaired.

Study-wide findings and caveats: Anti-spike CD8 responses were favored by VDJdb matching, which missed private and CD4 specificities.

The V end lost 1 base, the J end lost 4 bases, and 11 bases lay between the germline ends. Looked up from germline, CDR1 is KGHSH and CDR2 is LQKENI. The CDR3 is 15 residues long. The gene calls are TRBV18 and TRBJ1-5, with unresolved D. Sequenced material: whole blood, taken at baseline. The receptor's source is an adult who was a healthcare worker with PCR-confirmed SARS-CoV-2 infection or an uninfected control (not recorded which). The CDR3 reads CASSPQAAGNQPQHF. The CDR3, as DNA: TGTGCCAGCTCACCACAGGCCGCTGGAAATCAGCCCCAGCATTTT.